Presented here are 11 T cell receptor beta chains from one specimen sequenced in a study of blood T cell repertoires in COVID-19. Sequencing was performed with immunoSEQ multiplex PCR; in TCRdb, only in-frame clones are kept and a portion is missing. The data contain tens of thousands of clones, 70% to 90% of them singletons. The material sequenced was peripheral blood. These receptors all stem from a middle-aged man with active COVID-19.

CDR3 bases: TGCGCCAGCAGCCAAGACCTACAGGGGGCCAGGCAGCCCCAGCATTTT. The encoded protein is CASSQDLQGARQPQHF. The V and J genes are TRBV4-1 and TRBJ1-5, with 9 bases identical to TRBD1. The J segment lost 7 bases and the V segment lost 0 bases, leaving 7 bases of the junction unmatched. The CDR3 totals 16 residues. Germline CDR1 is MGHRA and CDR2 is YSYEKL.

J is TRBJ1-6 and V is TRBV4-2, with TRBD1 matching 8 bases. The ends lost 1 base at V and 0 bases at J; junction bases unmatched: 8. The CDR3 consists of 19 residues. Germline CDR1 and CDR2: LGHNA and YNFKEQ. Written as DNA, the CDR3 is TGTGCCAGCAGCCAAGTGAACAGGGGGAGAAGCTCCTATAATTCACCCCTCCACTTT. It specifies CASSQVNRGRSSYNSPLHF.

CDR3 nucleotide sequence: TGCGCCAGCAGCTATTGGAGTAGCCAAGAGACCCAGTACTTC. It is translated as CASSYWSSQETQYF. V and J are TRBV5-1 and TRBJ2-5; D not resolved. V was shortened by 3 bases and J by 1 base, with 10 bases between the two germline ends. In germline, CDR1 is SGHRS, CDR2 YFSETQ. This CDR3 region has 14 residues.

V gene TRBV20-1 combines with J gene TRBJ1-2, with 8 bases identical to TRBD1. The J segment lost 8 bases and the V segment lost 3 bases, leaving 8 bases of the junction unmatched. CDR1 and CDR2 (germline): DFQATT, SNEGSKA (reference sequence). This CDR3 comprises 13 residues. In DNA form, the CDR3 reads TGCAGTGCTAGTTCAGGGGGCGACAGGGGCTACACCTTC. The encoded protein is CSASSGGDRGYTF.

The chain is built from TRBV30 and TRBJ2-5, with TRBD2 identical over 8 bases. The CDR3 length is 14 residues. Germline values: CDR1 GTSNPN, CDR2 SVGIG (reference sequence). V gave up 2 bases and J gave up 3 bases; unmatched junction bases: 5. The CDR3 sequence is CAWSWGLVEETQYF. CDR3 in DNA: TGTGCCTGGAGTTGGGGACTAGTTGAAGAGACCCAGTACTTC. The variable domain in full, with the rest retrieved from reference TRBV30 and TRBJ2-5, is SQTIHQWPATLVQPVGSPLSLECTVEGTSNPNLYWYRQAAGRGLQLLFYSVGIGQISSEVPQNLSASRPQDRQFILSSKKLLLSDSGFYLCAWSWGLVEETQYFGPGTRLLVL.

V gene TRBV6-5 combines with J gene TRBJ1-5; the D is unclear. The CDR3 covers 13 residues. Germline loops: CDR1 MNHEY, CDR2 SVGAGI. Between the trimmed V and J ends, which lost 6 bases and 2 bases, there was a span of 8 bases. The CDR3 region is CASRAQGNQPQHF. The DNA of the CDR3 is TGTGCCAGCAGAGCTCAGGGCAATCAGCCCCAGCATTTT.

The V and J genes are TRBV11-3 and TRBJ2-3; TRBD2 might be the D (7 bases). This CDR3 contains 18 residues. V shed 1 base and J shed 3 bases, with 20 bases lying between them. Germline V gene lookup returns CDR1 SGHNT and CDR2 YENEEA. The CDR3 loop reads CASSLGRFRGGRTDTQYF. Written as DNA, the CDR3 is TGTGCCAGCAGCTTAGGCCGGTTTAGGGGGGGCCGAACAGATACGCAGTATTTT. Full variable domain (rest looked up from reference TRBV11-3 and TRBJ2-3): EAGVVQSPRYKIIEKKQPVAFWCNPISGHNTLYWYLQNLGQGPELLIRYENEEAVDDSQLPKDRFSAERLKGVDSTLKIQPAELGDSAVYLCASSLGRFRGGRTDTQYFGPGTRLTVL.

V and J are TRBV6-5 and TRBJ1-1; tentative D call: TRBD1 (5 bases). This CDR3 has 15 residues. The V gene's germline CDR1 is MNHEY and CDR2 SVGAGI. Trimming removed 7 bases at V and 0 bases at J, with 15 bases between. CDR3 protein: CASTRNRGMNTEAFF. The DNA of the CDR3 is TGTGCCAGCACCAGAAACCGGGGGATGAACACTGAAGCTTTCTTT.

This clone was counted a single time. The chain links TRBV7-2 to TRBJ1-4, with D perhaps TRBD1 (6 bases). V lost 1 base and J lost 7, with 10 bases in between. Germline values: CDR1 SGHTA, CDR2 FQGNSA. This CDR3 is built from 14 residues. Written as DNA, the CDR3 is TGTGCCAGCAGCTTAGGAGGGGGGGGTGAAAAACTGTTTTTT. Its translation is CASSLGGGGEKLFF.

This rearrangement joins TRBV5-4 to TRBJ2-3; D gene uncertain. V was trimmed by 4 bases and J by 2 bases, leaving 14 bases between them. Per germline, CDR1 SGHNT and CDR2 YYREEE (reference sequence). CDR3 length: 15 amino acids. In DNA form, the CDR3 reads TGTGCCAGCAGCCGTCTGAGGTTGGACACAGATACGCAGTATTTT. Translated, it gives CASSRLRLDTDTQYF.

The chain uses TRBV7-3 and TRBJ2-5; 8 nucleotides match TRBD2. V lost 2 bases to trimming and J lost 2 bases; unmatched junction nucleotides: 4. Germline V gives CDR1 SGHTA, CDR2 FQGTGA. The CDR3 totals 15 residues. CDR3 residues: CASSLQRGRQETQYF. DNA of the CDR3: TGTGCCAGCAGCTTACAGCGGGGGAGGCAAGAGACCCAGTACTTC.